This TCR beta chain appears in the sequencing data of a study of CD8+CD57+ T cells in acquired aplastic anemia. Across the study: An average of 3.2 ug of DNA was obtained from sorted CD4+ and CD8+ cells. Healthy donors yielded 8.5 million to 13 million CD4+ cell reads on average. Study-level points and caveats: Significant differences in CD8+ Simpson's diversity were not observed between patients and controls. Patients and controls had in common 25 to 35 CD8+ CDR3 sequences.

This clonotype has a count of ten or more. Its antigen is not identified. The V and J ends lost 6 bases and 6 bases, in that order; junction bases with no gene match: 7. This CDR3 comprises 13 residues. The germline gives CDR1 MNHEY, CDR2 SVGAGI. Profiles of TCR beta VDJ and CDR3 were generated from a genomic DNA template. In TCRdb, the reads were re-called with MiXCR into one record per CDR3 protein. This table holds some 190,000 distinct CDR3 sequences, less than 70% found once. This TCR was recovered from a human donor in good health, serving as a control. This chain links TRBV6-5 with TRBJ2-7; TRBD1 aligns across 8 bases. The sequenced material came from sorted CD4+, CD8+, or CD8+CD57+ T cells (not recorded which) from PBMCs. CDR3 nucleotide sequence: TGTGCCAGCAGCCCTCTGACAGGGGTCGAGCAGTACTTC. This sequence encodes CASSPLTGVEQYF.